These 3 T cell receptor beta chains share one sample of origin, sequenced in a study of cytomegalovirus exposure and HLA in healthy donors. PCR amplification relied on 60 Vbeta primers (plus 13 Jbeta primers). Generated by immunoSEQ multiplex PCR, the TCRdb table keeps only in-frame clones and is missing some. The top ten clones hold less than 2% of a sample with some 150,000 clones, roughly 10% of them seen once. The source material was PBMCs. These receptors all stem from a man over 45 in good health and CMV-seronegative.

V is TRBV4-1 and J is TRBJ2-6; maybe TRBD1 (6 bases). V was pared by 8 bases and J by 8 bases, with 28 bases between. CDR3 length: 18 amino acids. Germline CDR1 is MGHRA and CDR2 is YSYEKL. Here the CDR3 reads CASGSGVNRGQGTNVLTF. CDR3 in DNA: TGCGCCAGCGGCTCAGGGGTGAACCGAGGGCAGGGCACCAACGTCCTGACTTTC.

The J gene is TRBJ1-1, the V gene TRBV30; a possible D gene is TRBD1 (5 bases). Per germline, CDR1 GTSNPN and CDR2 SVGIG (reference sequence). V was pared by 6 bases and J by 6 bases, with 17 bases between. The CDR3 is 13 amino acids. The DNA of the CDR3 is TGTGCCTGTTGGAGTGGCGGAGGGGCTGAAGCTTTCTTT. Encoded protein: CACWSGGGAEAFF.

The chain employs TRBV9 and TRBJ2-1; D possibly corresponds to TRBD2 (5 bases). The CDR3 loop spans 16 amino acids. The germline V gene encodes CDR1 SGDLS and CDR2 YYNGEE. Trimming shortened V by 3 bases and J by 4 bases, and 17 bases separated the two germline ends. The CDR3 coding sequence is TGTGCCAGCAGCGCCCTCGGACTGCCGCTGTACAATGAGCAGTTCTTC. Translated, it gives CASSALGLPLYNEQFF.